Below are 30 T cell receptor beta chains sequenced from a single sample in a study of shared clonotypes between healthy human individuals. Here immunoSEQ multiplex PCR was the method, and the copy in TCRdb shows in-frame clones only, minus some. The table lists some 2,100,000 clones, approximately 94% of them singletons. In the naive CD8 group, cells lacked CD45RO and were positively selected for CCR7, so terminally differentiated effector memory CD45RA+ cells were left out. Sequenced sample: naive CD8+ T cells from PBMCs. The receptors here all came from a man aged 18 to 30 in good health. Some clones in this sample may be carry-over from other donors' samples.

The table lists this clone with a few counts. The chain recombines TRBV27 with TRBJ1-1; D is uncertain. Germline V CDR1 and CDR2: MNHEY, SMNVEV (reference sequence). Trimming stripped 5 bases from V and 1 base from J, with 8 bases between. This CDR3 has 13 residues. CDR3 in amino acids: CASSQNKNTEAFF. The DNA of the CDR3 is TGTGCCAGCAGTCAAAACAAGAACACTGAAGCTTTCTTT.

This clone was seen a few times. The chain employs TRBV5-1 and TRBJ2-1; possible D gene TRBD1, 6 bases. Germline V CDR1 and CDR2: SGHRS, YFSETQ. The CDR3 loop spans 12 amino acids. V lost 4 bases, J lost 7 bases, and 9 bases lay in between. CDR3 in DNA: TGCGCCAGCAGCCACGGACAGAATGAGCAGTTCTTC. Translation gives CASSHGQNEQFF.

V gene TRBV10-3 combines with J gene TRBJ1-3; a weak D match, TRBD1 (6 bases). V was shortened by 5 bases and J by 4 bases, with 12 bases between the two germline ends. Per the germline V gene, CDR1 is ENHRY and CDR2 is SYGVKD. This CDR3 region has 14 residues. The CDR3: CAISLGGTGNTIYF. CDR3 DNA sequence: TGTGCCATCAGTCTAGGGGGGACGGGAAACACCATATATTTT.

The V and J genes are TRBV28 and TRBJ2-1; a weak D match, TRBD2 (5 bases). The V gene lost 7 bases and the J gene lost 0 bases, with 10 bases spanning the gap. Germline V CDR1 and CDR2: MDHEN, SYDVKM. CDR3 size: 14 residues. The CDR3 bases are TGTGCCAGCAAGGTTGGGAGCTCCTACAATGAGCAGTTCTTC. This encodes CASKVGSSYNEQFF.

For the CDR3, the DNA is TGCGCCAGCAGCCAAGATTGGAAGCAGTTCTTC. Its translation: CASSQDWKQFF. The chain is built from TRBV4-1 and TRBJ2-1; D not resolved. From germline, CDR1 is MGHRA and CDR2 YSYEKL. V was trimmed by 0 bases and J by 11 bases, leaving 5 bases between them. The CDR3 is 11 residues long.

The chain combines TRBV6-5 with TRBJ2-7; TRBD1 aligns across 7 bases. The CDR3 is 13 amino acids. Germline V gene data show CDR1 as MNHEY and CDR2 as SVGAGI. The ends lost 4 bases at V and 9 bases at J; junction bases unmatched: 9. For the CDR3, the DNA is TGTGCCAGCAGTTTCACAGACAGGGTCGGGCAGTACTTC. Protein sequence: CASSFTDRVGQYF.

This rearrangement joins TRBV4-2 to TRBJ2-1; 8 nucleotides align to TRBD2. Trimming at V came to 3 bases and at J to 5 bases, leaving 9 bases not matched to a gene. The CDR3 consists of 16 residues. The germline gives CDR1 LGHNA, CDR2 YNFKEQ. CDR3 bases: TGTGCCAGCAGCCAGACCCCCAGCGGGGGCCACAATGAGCAGTTCTTC. Translated: CASSQTPSGGHNEQFF.

This clone showed up just once. The gene calls are TRBV7-6 and TRBJ1-1; 7 bases are a match to TRBD1. This CDR3 comprises 15 residues. Trimming removed 2 bases from V and 11 bases from J; junction bases left unmatched: 14. Germline V gene sequence: CDR1 SGHVS, CDR2 FNYEAQ. In DNA form, the CDR3 reads TGTGCCAGCAGCTTATCCCCAGGGGGATTCGGGGGGGCTTTCTTT. Its protein is CASSLSPGGFGGAFF.

CDR3 loop: CASSLERSDTQYF. The CDR3 DNA sequence: TGTGCCAGCAGTCTAGAACGTTCAGATACGCAGTATTTT. The genes are TRBV6-5 and TRBJ2-3, with no clear D. The CDR3 is 13 residues long. V lost 5 bases and J 4 bases, leaving 10 bases between the germline ends. From germline, CDR1 is MNHEY and CDR2 SVGAGI.

The gene calls are TRBV14 and TRBJ2-7; 7 positions agree with TRBD2. The CDR3 extends over 13 amino acids. Germline CDR1 and CDR2: SGHDN and FVKESK. V gave up 8 bases and J gave up 1 base; unmatched junction bases: 5. CDR3 in amino acids: CASGEGYSYEQYF. In DNA form, the CDR3 reads TGTGCCAGCGGGGAGGGTTATTCCTACGAGCAGTACTTC.

A note on this clone: Other DNA sequences from this sample encode an identical CDR3 as well. The chain has TRBV28 and TRBJ2-7, with D unresolved. The ends were cut back, 4 bases at V and 4 bases at J, with 8 bases in the middle. Per germline, CDR1 MDHEN and CDR2 SYDVKM. The CDR3 is 12 residues long. CDR3 sequence: CASSSGAYEQYF. As DNA, the CDR3 is TGTGCCAGCAGTTCGGGTGCATACGAGCAGTACTTC.

This chain connects TRBV27 to TRBJ2-1; 8 bases fit TRBD2. There are 14 residues in the CDR3. Germline values: CDR1 MNHEY, CDR2 SMNVEV (reference sequence). The V and J ends lost 8 bases and 8 bases, in that order; junction bases with no gene match: 11. The CDR3 protein is CASGTRTSFDEQFF. For the CDR3, the DNA is TGTGCCAGCGGAACCCGGACTAGCTTCGATGAGCAGTTCTTC.

Regarding this clone: The same CDR3 arises from other DNA sequences in this sample as well. The rearrangement links TRBV28 to TRBJ1-1, with D perhaps TRBD1 (5 bases). The V end lost 6 bases, the J end lost 5 bases, and 13 bases lay between the germline ends. CDR1 and CDR2 (germline): MDHEN, SYDVKM. CDR3 length: 13 residues. In DNA form, the CDR3 reads TGTGCCAGCAGCATACTCCGGGGGACTGAAGCTTTCTTT. Its protein product is CASSILRGTEAFF.

This rearrangement joins TRBV29-1 to TRBJ2-1, with D maybe TRBD1 (6 bases). Trimming removed 2 bases at V and 1 base at J, with 15 bases between. Germline V gives CDR1 SQVTM, CDR2 ANQGSEA. The CDR3 is made up of 16 amino acids. The CDR3 sequence is CSVESTGFGSYNEQFF. CDR3 nucleotides: TGCAGCGTTGAATCAACAGGGTTTGGTTCCTACAATGAGCAGTTCTTC.

CDR3 DNA: TGTGCCAGCAGCCAAGAGTCCGGGAGTACCTACAATGAGCAGTTCTTC. It is translated as CASSQESGSTYNEQFF. This sequence joins TRBV4-2 and TRBJ2-1; D may be TRBD2 (6 bases). This CDR3 is built from 16 residues. Trimming cost V 0 bases and J 2 bases, with 11 bases left between them. Germline CDR1 is LGHNA and CDR2 is YNFKEQ.

This chain links TRBV29-1 with TRBJ2-1; D remains ambiguous. CDR3 length equals 13 residues. CDR1 is SQVTM and CDR2 is ANQGSEA in the germline V gene. Trimming cost V 2 bases and J 10 bases, with 15 bases left between them. This CDR3 is CSVELSSIGEQFF. As DNA, the CDR3 is TGCAGCGTTGAACTGTCCTCGATCGGAGAGCAGTTCTTC.

The rearrangement links TRBV27 to TRBJ2-7; D is possibly TRBD1 (6 bases). V lost 5 bases, J lost 3 bases, and 17 bases lay in between. The CDR3 is made up of 15 amino acids. Germline assignment: CDR1 MNHEY and CDR2 SMNVEV (reference sequence). DNA for the CDR3: TGTGCCAGCAGTGCCACTGGGGGCCCCTACTACGAGCAGTACTTC. Amino acids: CASSATGGPYYEQYF.

V and J are TRBV27 and TRBJ2-2; 10 bases agree with TRBD1. With V trimmed by 6 bases and J by 6 bases, 10 bases remained unmatched. The CDR3 extends over 16 amino acids. Germline loops: CDR1 MNHEY, CDR2 SMNVEV (reference sequence). The CDR3 sequence is CASRADRGQWAGELFF. The CDR3 DNA follows: TGTGCCAGCAGAGCCGACAGGGGGCAGTGGGCCGGGGAGCTGTTTTTT.

V usage is TRBV9 and J usage is TRBJ2-5; 10 bases fit TRBD1. The CDR3 length is 14 residues. Germline CDR1 is SGDLS and CDR2 is YYNGEE. The V segment lost 3 bases and the J segment 11 bases; nucleotides outside the gene matches: 10. The CDR3 DNA reads as TGTGCCAGCAGCGCACGACAGGGGGCGGGAGAGCAGTACTTC. This sequence encodes CASSARQGAGEQYF.

Regarding this clone: The sample carries other DNA sequences with the same CDR3. This chain uses TRBV5-1 with TRBJ1-2; D is undetermined. The V end was cut by 0 bases, the J end by 3 bases, with 6 bases between. Per the germline V gene, CDR1 is SGHRS and CDR2 is YFSETQ. The CDR3 spans 13 residues. The CDR3 nucleotides read TGCGCCAGCAGCTTGGGCACCGACTATGGCTACACCTTC. It encodes CASSLGTDYGYTF.

The V and J genes are TRBV10-3 and TRBJ2-1; D is unclear. The CDR3 consists of 15 residues. CDR1 and CDR2 (germline): ENHRY, SYGVKD. Between the trimmed V and J ends, which lost 3 bases and 1 base, there was a span of 10 bases. The CDR3: CAISERVRSYNEQFF. The CDR3 DNA reads TGTGCCATCAGTGAACGGGTTAGGTCCTACAATGAGCAGTTCTTC.

CDR3 region: CASSSAYWNEQFF. The CDR3 nucleotides are TGTGCCAGCAGCTCGGCCTACTGGAATGAGCAGTTCTTC. V is TRBV7-2 and J is TRBJ2-1; D is uncertain. CDR1 is SGHTA, CDR2 FQGNSA, per germline. The CDR3 is 13 residues long. V lost 4 bases and J 7 bases, leaving 11 bases between the germline ends.

The chain couples TRBV19 to TRBJ2-3, with D perhaps assigned TRBD1 or TRBD2 (5 bases each). The CDR3 sequence is 17 residues long. Germline V gives CDR1 LNHDA, CDR2 SQIVND (reference sequence). V gave up 6 bases and J gave up 6 bases, with 25 bases separating them. The CDR3, as DNA: TGTGCCAGTAGACCCCGCCGGGACGTTGAAACGGCGGATACGCAGTATTTT. Translating it yields CASRPRRDVETADTQYF.

As regards this clone: The sample has other DNA sequences that encode this CDR3 too. The chain couples TRBV6-4 to TRBJ1-5; D remains ambiguous. Per germline, CDR1 MRHNA and CDR2 SNTAGT. The V end lost 6 bases, the J end lost 1 base, and 7 bases lay between the germline ends. The CDR3 runs 13 residues. This chain's CDR3 is CASSEGSNQPQHF. CDR3 bases: TGTGCCAGCAGCGAGGGAAGCAATCAGCCCCAGCATTTT.

The chain joins TRBV7-2 to TRBJ2-1; D gene unclear. Between the trimmed V and J ends, which lost 6 bases and 0 bases, there was a span of 12 bases. Per germline, CDR1 SGHTA and CDR2 FQGNSA. CDR3 length: 15 amino acids. The chain's CDR3 is CASRITTSSYNEQFF. The DNA for the CDR3 is TGTGCCAGCAGGATTACAACCAGCTCCTACAATGAGCAGTTCTTC.

V is TRBV19 and J is TRBJ1-1; tentative D call: TRBD1 (5 bases). Germline V CDR1 and CDR2: LNHDA, SQIVND (reference sequence). Trimming took 3 bases from V and 4 from J, leaving 12 bases between them. The CDR3 sequence is 14 residues long. In DNA, the CDR3 is TGTGCCAGTAGTATGCAGGGCGTAGGCACTGAAGCTTTCTTT. Its protein is CASSMQGVGTEAFF. The entire variable domain, with the rest obtained from reference TRBV19 and TRBJ1-1, is as follows: DGGITQSPKYLFRKEGQNVTLSCEQNLNHDAMYWYRQDPGQGLRLIYYSQIVNDFQKGDIAEGYSVSREKKESFPLTVTSAQKNPTAFYLCASSMQGVGTEAFFGQGTRLTVV.

This rearrangement joins TRBV10-3 to TRBJ2-7; no clear D. Trimming left V 3 bases short and J 3 bases short, with 9 bases between. Per germline, CDR1 ENHRY and CDR2 SYGVKD. This CDR3 has 13 residues. CDR3 loop: CAISDSPYYEQYF. In DNA form, the CDR3 reads TGTGCCATCAGTGACAGTCCCTACTACGAGCAGTACTTC.

The rearrangement joins TRBV6-6 to TRBJ2-7, with 7 positions matching TRBD1. This CDR3 contains 14 residues. The germline V gene has CDR1 MNHNY and CDR2 SVGAGI (reference sequence). Unmatched junction bases numbered 9, after V lost 7 bases and J lost 3 bases. In DNA, the CDR3 is TGTGCCAGCAACTTAGGGACAGAGGTCTACGAGCAGTACTTC. Encoded protein: CASNLGTEVYEQYF.

This chain uses TRBV5-1 with TRBJ2-7; possibly TRBD1 for D (5 bases). Germline V gene sequence: CDR1 SGHRS, CDR2 YFSETQ. V lost 2 bases to trimming and J lost 5 bases, with 14 bases between them. The CDR3 has 14 residues. CDR3 sequence (DNA): TGCGCCAGCAGCTTTTATGCAGGGCACAACGAGCAGTACTTC. Translated, it gives CASSFYAGHNEQYF.

The rearrangement uses TRBV5-4 and TRBJ1-1; TRBD1 might be the D (5 bases). The CDR3 runs 13 residues. CDR1 and CDR2 (germline): SGHNT, YYREEE (reference sequence). Trimming cost V 5 bases and J 2 bases, with 10 bases left between them. CDR3 DNA: TGTGCCAGCAGTTCTGACAGCAACACTGAAGCTTTCTTT. Encoded protein: CASSSDSNTEAFF. Together with reference TRBV5-4 and TRBJ1-1, the CDR3 gives the full variable domain: ETGVTQSPTHLIKTRGQQVTLRCSSQSGHNTVSWYQQALGQGPQFIFQYYREEENGRGNFPPRFSGLQFPNYSSELNVNALELDDSALYLCASSSDSNTEAFFGQGTRLTVV.